This TCR beta chain was identified in a study of blood T cell repertoires in COVID-19. Study summary: COVID-19 samples, acute and convalescent, were from the United States, Italy and Spain.

The CDR3 consists of 13 residues. Germline CDR1 and CDR2: MNHEY and SVGAGI. The V end lost 2 bases, the J end lost 8 bases, and 12 bases lay between the germline ends. In the authors' methods: Reference gene primer amplification gave estimated nucleated cell counts. Clones were sequenced by immunoSEQ multiplex PCR, and TCRdb holds only the in-frame ones, with some missing. The V and J calls and the clone size are those of that table, but D and trimming were determined from the DNA. The data contain 150,000 or so clones, about 85% of them singletons. Sample: peripheral blood. This chain uses TRBV6-5 with TRBJ1-2; D ambiguous. The source of this sequence is a man aged 60 to 69 who had recovered from COVID-19. The CDR3 spells CASSYGLGRGYTF. CDR3 DNA: TGTGCCAGCAGTTACGGACTTGGTAGAGGCTACACCTTC.